These 25 T cell receptor beta chains share one sample of origin, sequenced in a study of long-term antiretroviral therapy in people with HIV. The assay, immunoSEQ v3.0, was run at survey level. Here immunoSEQ multiplex PCR was the method, and the copy in TCRdb shows in-frame clones only, minus some. This table holds around 20,000 clones, roughly four fifths found once. Specimen: unsorted PBMCs, collected 0.5 years after starting antiretroviral therapy. These receptors originate from a man younger than 35 with HIV.

This chain joins TRBV27 and TRBJ1-6, with unresolved D. Germline CDR1 MNHEY, CDR2 SMNVEV (reference sequence). The CDR3 is made up of 12 amino acids. Between the trimmed V and J ends, which lost 6 bases and 8 bases, there was a span of 8 bases. DNA of the CDR3: TGTGCCAGCAGCCGGACCTATTCACCCCTCCACTTT. Residues: CASSRTYSPLHF.

CDR3 sequence reads: CASSYGQGGAKNIQYF. The CDR3 nucleotides are TGTGCCAGCAGCTATGGACAGGGGGGCGCCAAAAACATTCAGTACTTC. The chain carries TRBV7-2 and TRBJ2-4; TRBD1 matches 10 bases. This CDR3 contains 16 residues. The ends lost 4 bases at V and 1 base at J; junction bases unmatched: 4. The V gene's germline CDR1 is SGHTA and CDR2 FQGNSA.

The rearrangement links TRBV7-8 to TRBJ1-1; perhaps TRBD1 as D (5 bases). Germline V gene data show CDR1 as SGHVS and CDR2 as FQNEAQ. The CDR3 has 14 residues. V was clipped by 10 bases and J by 4 bases, with 19 bases between them. CDR3 residues: CAISRDQGFTEAFF. The CDR3 nucleotides are TGTGCCATCTCCCGGGACCAAGGGTTCACTGAAGCTTTCTTT. Drawing the rest from reference TRBV7-8 and TRBJ1-1, the complete variable domain is GAGVSQSPRYKVAKRGQDVALRCDPISGHVSLFWYQQALGQGPEFLTYFQNEAQLDKSGLPSDRFFAERPEGSVSTLKIQRTQQEDSAVYLCAISRDQGFTEAFFGQGTRLTVV.

This clone has a single count. The chain combines TRBV7-8 with TRBJ2-1; 11 bases fit TRBD2. The length of the CDR3 is 19 residues. The trim removed 5 bases at V and 0 bases at J, leaving 12 bases unmatched. Germline CDR1 is SGHVS and CDR2 is FQNEAQ. The CDR3 spells CASSRPRTSGFSSYNEQFF. CDR3 bases: TGTGCCAGCAGCCGACCTCGGACTAGCGGGTTCAGCTCCTACAATGAGCAGTTCTTC.

This clone occurred once. The genes are TRBV10-3 and TRBJ1-2; D not certain. V was trimmed by 8 bases and J by 2 bases, leaving 9 bases between them. From germline, CDR1 is ENHRY and CDR2 SYGVKD. This CDR3 region has 12 residues. The CDR3 reads CAIRVGNYGYTF. The CDR3 DNA follows: TGTGCCATCCGCGTGGGGAACTATGGCTACACCTTC.

V usage is TRBV18 and J usage is TRBJ2-5; D uncertain. The ends were cut back, 5 bases at V and 0 bases at J, with 1 base in the middle. Germline-derived CDR1 and CDR2 are KGHSH and LQKENI. This CDR3 contains 11 residues. The CDR3 DNA reads TGTGCCAGCTCAAACCAAGAGACCCAGTACTTC. It yields the protein CASSNQETQYF.

The chain couples TRBV28 to TRBJ2-6; D unresolved. The CDR3 is 15 amino acids. In germline, CDR1 is MDHEN, CDR2 SYDVKM. The V gene lost 2 bases and the J gene lost 1 base, with 6 bases spanning the gap. CDR3 DNA sequence: TGTGCCAGCAGTTTACCCGGGTCTGGGGCCAACGTCCTGACTTTC. This sequence encodes CASSLPGSGANVLTF.

This clone was detected once. The genes are TRBV4-2 and TRBJ1-5; D is uncertain. V lost 0 bases and J lost 5, with 5 bases in between. Germline CDR1 LGHNA, CDR2 YNFKEQ. This CDR3 spans 13 amino acids. CDR3 sequence: CASSQDLYQPQHF. The CDR3 DNA follows: TGTGCCAGCAGCCAAGATTTATATCAGCCCCAGCATTTT.

V gene TRBV28 combines with J gene TRBJ1-2, with D perhaps TRBD1 (5 bases). This CDR3 contains 14 residues. V lost 8 bases, J lost 4 bases, and 17 bases lay in between. Germline values: CDR1 MDHEN, CDR2 SYDVKM. Here the CDR3 DNA reads TGTGCCAGCGGGGACTGGGCGGGCGGCTATGGCTACACCTTC. Encoded protein: CASGDWAGGYGYTF.

V is TRBV19 and J is TRBJ2-5; D is possibly TRBD1 or TRBD2 (5 bases each). Trimming took off 1 base at V and 3 bases at J, with 12 bases between the two ends. Germline CDR1 reads LNHDA; CDR2 reads SQIVND (reference sequence). This CDR3 has 15 amino acids. The CDR3 reads CASSIGGQGEETQYF. The DNA for the CDR3 is TGTGCCAGTAGTATAGGCGGGCAAGGGGAAGAGACCCAGTACTTC.

The rearrangement joins TRBV27 to TRBJ1-6; tentative D call: TRBD1 (5 bases). This CDR3 is 16 amino acids long. Germline V lookup: CDR1 MNHEY, CDR2 SMNVEV (reference sequence). With 2 bases removed from V and 3 bases from J, the gap between germline ends came to 11 bases. In DNA, the CDR3 is TGTGCCAGCAGTTTAAGAGGGGCAGGCTATAATTCACCCCTCCACTTT. Its translation is CASSLRGAGYNSPLHF.

This chain joins TRBV28 and TRBJ1-4; no definite D call. The CDR3 runs to 14 residues. CDR1 and CDR2 from the germline V gene are MDHEN and SYDVKM. With 8 bases removed from V and 1 base from J, the gap between germline ends came to 11 bases. The CDR3 loop is CASSLAVTNEKLFF. Written as DNA, the CDR3 is TGTGCCAGCTCATTGGCCGTAACTAATGAAAAACTGTTTTTT.

The chain links TRBV19 to TRBJ2-5; a weak D match, TRBD2 (6 bases). The CDR3 spans 13 residues. In germline, CDR1 is LNHDA, CDR2 SQIVND (reference sequence). Trimming stripped 2 bases from V and 5 bases from J, with 9 bases between. CDR3 protein: CASSIRGFETQYF. The CDR3 nucleotides read TGTGCCAGTAGTATACGGGGGTTTGAGACCCAGTACTTC.

The gene calls are TRBV7-3 and TRBJ1-1; 10 nucleotides line up with TRBD1. The CDR3 length is 14 residues. J gave up 5 bases and V 4 bases, and 4 bases lay outside the gene matches. Looked up from germline, CDR1 is SGHTA and CDR2 is FQGTGA. CDR3 sequence: CASSSGTGVTEAFF. The CDR3 coding sequence is TGTGCCAGCAGCTCCGGGACAGGGGTTACTGAAGCTTTCTTT. Full variable domain (remainder filled in from reference TRBV7-3 and TRBJ1-1): GAGVSQTPSNKVTEKGKYVELRCDPISGHTALYWYRQSLGQGPEFLIYFQGTGAADDSGLPNDRFFAVRPEGSVSTLKIQRTERGDSAVYLCASSSGTGVTEAFFGQGTRLTVV.

A note on this clone: One end of the junction does not line up with germline, which may come from a read error. The chain is built from TRBV27 and TRBJ1-1; a weak D match, TRBD1 (6 bases). Per the germline V gene, CDR1 is MNHEY and CDR2 is SMNVEV (reference sequence). The CDR3 consists of 13 residues. CDR3 coding DNA: TGTGCCAGCAGTACAGGGTTGAATACTGAAGCTTTCTTT. Encoded protein: CASSTGLNTEAFF.

The V gene is TRBV2, the J gene TRBJ2-1; D not resolved. In germline, CDR1 is SNHLY, CDR2 FYNNEI. The CDR3 length is 17 residues. Trimming took off 7 bases at V and 3 bases at J, with 22 bases between the two ends. In nucleotides, the CDR3 is TGTGCCAGCATTAAAGGTCCCGGCCTAGGACGCTACAATGAGCAGTTCTTC. Encoded protein: CASIKGPGLGRYNEQFF.

The gene calls are TRBV7-6 and TRBJ2-2, with a possible D match to TRBD2 (6 bases). The CDR3 is 15 residues long. Germline CDR1 and CDR2: SGHVS and FNYEAQ. V lost 2 bases, J lost 4 bases, and 11 bases lay in between. The CDR3 spells CASSLLAERTGELFF. The DNA of the CDR3 is TGTGCCAGCAGCTTATTAGCGGAACGCACCGGGGAGCTGTTTTTT. Combining the CDR3 with reference TRBV7-6 and TRBJ2-2 gives the whole variable domain GAGVSQSPRYKVTKRGQDVALRCDPISGHVSLYWYRQALGQGPEFLTYFNYEAQQDKSGLPNDRFSAERPEGSISTLTIQRTEQRDSAMYRCASSLLAERTGELFFGEGSRLTVL.

V is TRBV5-1 and J is TRBJ1-1; D unclear. The CDR3 length is 14 residues. Trimming stripped 0 bases from V and 1 base from J, with 7 bases between. In germline, CDR1 is SGHRS, CDR2 YFSETQ. The CDR3 DNA reads as TGCGCCAGCAGCTTGGCCGAGAAGAACACTGAAGCTTTCTTT. It codes for CASSLAEKNTEAFF.

The chain joins TRBV7-2 to TRBJ2-7, with D maybe TRBD2 (5 bases). CDR1 is SGHTA and CDR2 is FQGNSA in the germline V gene. Trimming shortened V by 8 bases and J by 7 bases, and 18 bases separated the two germline ends. The CDR3 has 13 residues. The CDR3 loop is CASRRGYSAEQYF. The DNA for the CDR3 is TGTGCCAGCCGCCGGGGATATAGCGCAGAGCAGTACTTC. Together with reference TRBV7-2 and TRBJ2-7, the CDR3 gives the full variable domain: GAGVSQSPSNKVTEKGKDVELRCDPISGHTALYWYRQSLGQGLEFLIYFQGNSAPDKSGLPSDRFSAERTGGSVSTLTIQRTQQEDSAVYLCASRRGYSAEQYFGPGTRLTVT.

This chain uses TRBV5-6 with TRBJ2-3; no definite D call. Germline assignment: CDR1 SGHDT and CDR2 YYEEEE. This CDR3 is 17 amino acids long. V lost 0 bases, J lost 2 bases, and 16 bases lay in between. The CDR3 loop is CASSLGWGTLLTDTQYF. CDR3 DNA sequence: TGTGCCAGCAGCTTGGGGTGGGGAACCTTACTCACAGATACGCAGTATTTT.

The chain uses TRBV7-6 and TRBJ1-1; D gene unclear. In germline, CDR1 is SGHVS, CDR2 FNYEAQ. The CDR3 consists of 13 residues. Between the trimmed V and J ends, which lost 1 base and 2 bases, there was a span of 5 bases. The CDR3 loop reads CASSLVYNTEAFF. The CDR3 DNA sequence: TGTGCCAGCAGCTTAGTTTATAACACTGAAGCTTTCTTT.

The chain carries TRBV6-5 and TRBJ2-7; D is possibly TRBD1 (6 bases). Germline V CDR1 and CDR2: MNHEY, SVGAGI. CDR3 size: 16 residues. V was shortened by 0 bases and J by 0 bases, with 12 bases between the two germline ends. The CDR3 loop reads CASSYSLTGRSYEQYF. The CDR3 coding sequence is TGTGCCAGCAGTTACTCTCTGACAGGCCGCTCCTACGAGCAGTACTTC.

This rearrangement joins TRBV4-1 to TRBJ1-6; 11 bases fit TRBD1. There are 17 residues in the CDR3. Per the germline V gene, CDR1 is MGHRA and CDR2 is YSYEKL. J lost 6 bases, V lost 2 bases, and 6 bases had no gene match. The CDR3 is CASSQRTGGAGNSPLHF. CDR3 DNA: TGCGCCAGCAGCCAAAGGACAGGGGGCGCGGGTAATTCACCCCTCCACTTT.

Comments on this clone: This same CDR3 is encoded by further DNA sequences in the sample. The chain employs TRBV5-1 and TRBJ2-7; D unclear. Per the germline V gene, CDR1 is SGHRS and CDR2 is YFSETQ. CDR3 length equals 16 residues. V dropped 0 bases and J dropped 3 bases, with 16 bases sitting between them. This chain's CDR3 is CASSLAQASPLYEQYF. The CDR3 DNA sequence: TGCGCCAGCAGCTTGGCCCAGGCCTCCCCCCTCTACGAGCAGTACTTC.

The CDR3 DNA follows: TGCGCCAGCCGGGGGGGCTACACCTTC. This gives the protein CASRGGYTF. The V call is TRBV4-3, the J call TRBJ1-2, with D perhaps matching TRBD1 (5 bases). The V and J ends lost 8 bases and 8 bases respectively, with 6 bases between them. CDR3 length: 9 residues. CDR1 and CDR2 (germline): LGHNA, YSLEER.